Shown below are 21 T cell receptor beta chains from a single sample sequenced in a study of T cell changes during pregnancy in multiple sclerosis. Profiled with immunoSEQ multiplex PCR; TCRdb holds only in-frame clones, not every one. The data show about 77,000 clones, about 93% seen once. Material: peripheral blood, obtained after pregnancy. The receptors were gathered from a female donor in good health, enrolled as a control in a pregnancy study.

This chain connects TRBV27 to TRBJ2-7; 9 nucleotides agree with TRBD2. CDR3 length: 17 amino acids. V lost 10 bases and J lost 3; bases outside the gene matches: 19. In germline, CDR1 is MNHEY, CDR2 SMNVEV (reference sequence). The CDR3 DNA follows: TGTGCCACCACCCGAGTAGGTAGCGGGAGTGTGATCTACGAGCAGTACTTC. This translates into CATTRVGSGSVIYEQYF.

This chain links TRBV30 with TRBJ1-3; D ambiguous. Germline CDR1 and CDR2: GTSNPN and SVGIG (reference sequence). V lost 1 base and J 8 bases, leaving 9 bases between the germline ends. This CDR3 contains 12 residues. The CDR3 coding sequence is TGTGCCTGGAGTGCCCACGGAGACACCATATATTTT. Its protein product is CAWSAHGDTIYF.

This sequence joins TRBV19 and TRBJ2-1; D possibly corresponds to TRBD1 (5 bases). The V end was cut by 5 bases, the J end by 7 bases, with 21 bases between. Germline CDR1 and CDR2: LNHDA and SQIVND (reference sequence). This CDR3 comprises 16 residues. The CDR3 sequence: CASSPRRRRGANEQFF. The CDR3 DNA follows: TGTGCCAGTAGTCCCCGCAGAAGAAGGGGTGCAAATGAGCAGTTCTTC.

V gene TRBV30 combines with J gene TRBJ2-5, with TRBD2 matching over 11 bases. Germline V CDR1 and CDR2: GTSNPN, SVGIG (reference sequence). Losses at the gene ends were 1 base for V and 5 bases for J; bases not matched to a gene: 6. The CDR3 runs 15 residues. The CDR3 loop is CAWSGLAGGGETQYF. CDR3 DNA sequence: TGTGCCTGGAGTGGTCTAGCGGGGGGTGGGGAGACCCAGTACTTC. The full variable domain, its missing parts supplied by reference TRBV30 and TRBJ2-5, is SQTIHQWPATLVQPVGSPLSLECTVEGTSNPNLYWYRQAAGRGLQLLFYSVGIGQISSEVPQNLSASRPQDRQFILSSKKLLLSDSGFYLCAWSGLAGGGETQYFGPGTRLLVL.

The chain uses TRBV7-9 and TRBJ2-7, with D possibly being TRBD2 (7 bases). Germline V gene data show CDR1 as SEHNR and CDR2 as FQNEAQ (reference sequence). The CDR3 has 14 residues. V was trimmed by 4 bases and J by 6 bases, leaving 16 bases between them. The CDR3 DNA follows: TGTGCCAGCAGCTCTCAAGGGGGGGGCCTCGAGCAGTACTTC. It is translated as CASSSQGGGLEQYF.

The rearrangement uses TRBV2 and TRBJ2-5; possibly TRBD2 for D (5 bases). V dropped 5 bases and J dropped 1 base, with 8 bases sitting between them. Germline V gene lookup returns CDR1 SNHLY and CDR2 FYNNEI. The CDR3 is 13 amino acids. CDR3 bases: TGTGCCAGCAGTCCGGGGTCCCAAGAGACCCAGTACTTC. It yields the protein CASSPGSQETQYF. Drawing the rest from reference TRBV2 and TRBJ2-5, the complete variable domain is EPEVTQTPSHQVTQMGQEVILRCVPISNHLYFYWYRQILGQKVEFLVSFYNNEISEKSEIFDDQFSVERPDGSNFTLKIRSTKLEDSAMYFCASSPGSQETQYFGPGTRLLVL.

J is TRBJ2-3 and V is TRBV29-1; 8 positions match TRBD1. V shed 2 bases, J shed 6 bases, and the junction held 4 bases outside the gene matches. The CDR3 is 13 residues long. Germline V gives CDR1 SQVTM, CDR2 ANQGSEA. Written as DNA, the CDR3 is TGCAGCGTTGAACGCACAGGGGGGGATACGCAGTATTTT. Translating gives CSVERTGGDTQYF.

V and J are TRBV11-2 and TRBJ2-7, with D perhaps TRBD2 (5 bases). Germline CDR1 and CDR2: SGHAT and FQNNGV. V was cut by 4 bases and J by 3 bases, with 10 bases left in between. CDR3 length: 13 amino acids. CDR3 nucleotide sequence: TGTGCCAGCAGCTCGAGCGGAGGCTACGAGCAGTACTTC. Encoded protein: CASSSSGGYEQYF.

The DNA of the CDR3 is TGTGCCAGCAGTTTCCCGCCGGGGAGTGAAAAACTGTTTTTT. Protein product: CASSFPPGSEKLFF. The chain employs TRBV28 and TRBJ1-4; D remains unclear. Trimming stripped 3 bases from V and 7 bases from J, with 12 bases between. The CDR3 totals 14 residues. The germline V gene encodes CDR1 MDHEN and CDR2 SYDVKM. The full variable domain, its missing parts supplied by reference TRBV28 and TRBJ1-4, is DVKVTQSSRYLVKRTGEKVFLECVQDMDHENMFWYRQDPGLGLRLIYFSYDVKMKEKGDIPEGYSVSREKKERFSLILESASTNQTSMYLCASSFPPGSEKLFFGSGTQLSVL.

This clone was found once. The chain has TRBV7-3 and TRBJ1-1, with D unclear. The germline CDR1 and CDR2 sequences are SGHTA and FQGTGA. This CDR3 has 15 amino acids. With 5 bases removed from V and 5 bases from J, the gap between germline ends came to 18 bases. CDR3 DNA: TGTGCCAGCAGCCTAAGGCCAGGAGGTTTAACTGAAGCTTTCTTT. Encoded protein: CASSLRPGGLTEAFF.

In nucleotides, the CDR3 is TGTGCCAGCAGTCCCCACGGGGGAGGCGCCGGGGAGCTGTTTTTT. Translation: CASSPHGGGAGELFF. The chain carries TRBV7-3 and TRBJ2-2; the D gene is possibly TRBD2 (6 bases). Germline values: CDR1 SGHTA, CDR2 FQGTGA. V dropped 6 bases and J dropped 6 bases, with 17 bases sitting between them. The CDR3 covers 15 residues.

With regard to this clone: The junction departs from germline at one end; a sequencing error may be responsible. The chain links TRBV7-7 to TRBJ2-5; 8 bases match TRBD1. Looked up from germline, CDR1 is SSHAT and CDR2 is FNYEAQ (reference sequence). The CDR3 consists of 14 residues. The DNA of the CDR3 is TGTGCTAGCAGCTTTGGACAGGGAGCGGAGACCCAGTACTTC. Translating gives CASSFGQGAETQYF.

This clone came up a few times. V gene TRBV27 combines with J gene TRBJ1-2; D is unclear. Germline V CDR1 and CDR2: MNHEY, SMNVEV (reference sequence). V was clipped by 3 bases and J by 0 bases, with 14 bases between them. CDR3 length: 16 residues. CDR3 protein: CASSFLKGVANYGYTF. CDR3 nucleotide sequence: TGTGCCAGCAGTTTCTTGAAGGGAGTTGCTAACTATGGCTACACCTTC.

V is TRBV28 and J is TRBJ1-5, with unresolved D. Germline V gene lookup returns CDR1 MDHEN and CDR2 SYDVKM. There are 14 residues in the CDR3. CDR3 protein: CAISWRGTSRPQHF. The CDR3 DNA follows: TGTGCTATCAGTTGGCGGGGAACAAGCAGGCCCCAGCATTTT.

The V and J genes are TRBV5-5 and TRBJ1-2; D unresolved. V was clipped by 2 bases and J by 7 bases, with 6 bases between them. The CDR3 totals 11 residues. Germline V CDR1 and CDR2: SGHKS, YYEKEE (reference sequence). The CDR3 DNA is TGTGCCAGCAGCTTTGTAGTTGGCTACACCTTC. Translated: CASSFVVGYTF. Full variable domain (rest looked up from reference TRBV5-5 and TRBJ1-2): DAGVTQSPTHLIKTRGQQVTLRCSPISGHKSVSWYQQVLGQGPQFIFQYYEKEERGRGNFPDRFSARQFPNYSSELNVNALLLGDSALYLCASSFVVGYTFGSGTRLTVV.

This clone has a handful of counts. This chain uses TRBV29-1 with TRBJ1-5; D may be TRBD1 (5 bases). Germline CDR1 reads SQVTM; CDR2 reads ANQGSEA. The V end was cut by 3 bases, the J end by 6 bases, with 15 bases between. The CDR3 contains 14 residues. The CDR3 DNA is TGCAGCGTTGAGCCAAACAGGTTTCCTCAGCCCCAGCATTTT. Amino acids: CSVEPNRFPQPQHF.

This chain connects TRBV28 to TRBJ1-5, with 7 bases identical to TRBD1. This CDR3 has 14 residues. Per germline, CDR1 MDHEN and CDR2 SYDVKM. The junction had 10 bases not matched to a gene; V was cut back by 10 bases and J by 4 bases. CDR3 amino acids: CATGTLRGNQPQHF. The CDR3 nucleotides read TGTGCCACCGGGACCCTCAGGGGGAATCAGCCCCAGCATTTT. Full variable domain (remainder filled in from reference TRBV28 and TRBJ1-5): DVKVTQSSRYLVKRTGEKVFLECVQDMDHENMFWYRQDPGLGLRLIYFSYDVKMKEKGDIPEGYSVSREKKERFSLILESASTNQTSMYLCATGTLRGNQPQHFGDGTRLSIL.

This chain uses TRBV2 with TRBJ1-1; 7 nucleotides line up with TRBD1. The ends lost 6 bases at V and 1 base at J; junction bases unmatched: 11. The germline CDR1 and CDR2 sequences are SNHLY and FYNNEI. This CDR3 has 16 residues. The CDR3: CASRDLDRVQNTEAFF. The DNA for the CDR3 is TGTGCCAGCAGAGATCTAGACAGGGTACAGAACACTGAAGCTTTCTTT.

This rearrangement joins TRBV28 to TRBJ1-3, with 8 positions matching TRBD1. Looked up from germline, CDR1 is MDHEN and CDR2 is SYDVKM. The J segment lost 1 base and the V segment lost 8 bases, leaving 22 bases of the junction unmatched. The CDR3 consists of 20 residues. The chain's CDR3 is CASPPRGTGLLHPSGNTIYF. The CDR3 nucleotides are TGTGCCAGCCCCCCGCGTGGGACAGGTCTCCTCCATCCGTCTGGAAACACCATATATTTT.

V usage is TRBV5-8 and J usage is TRBJ2-7, with 10 bases identical to TRBD2. The CDR3 is made up of 15 amino acids. V shed 4 bases, J shed 3 bases, and the junction held 7 bases outside the gene matches. The germline gives CDR1 SGHTS, CDR2 YDEGEE. The CDR3 DNA is TGTGCCAGCAGCCGACCCCTAGCGGGGGACTACGAGCAGTACTTC. Residues: CASSRPLAGDYEQYF.

The rearrangement joins TRBV7-9 to TRBJ1-1, with D perhaps TRBD1 (5 bases). The CDR3 sequence is 14 residues long. Germline values: CDR1 SEHNR, CDR2 FQNEAQ (reference sequence). V lost 2 bases and J lost 1, with 8 bases in between. CDR3 bases: TGTGCCAGCAGCTTAAGTGGGGCGAACACTGAAGCTTTCTTT. Translated, it gives CASSLSGANTEAFF.